Listed below are T cell receptor beta chains from one sample, sequenced in a study of shared clonotypes between healthy human individuals. Some clones are missing from TCRdb's copy, which holds only in-frame ones; the method was immunoSEQ multiplex PCR. The sample shows some 2,500,000 clones, under 95% of them seen only once. Sequencing was carried out using naive CD4+ T cells from PBMCs. The receptors were sampled from a man aged 18 to 35 in good health. Some clones in this sample may be carry-over from other donors' samples. Each CDR3 is given with its conserved first and last residue. A D gene is named only where the DNA matches it firmly. Not all rows give a size; the values are once, few, many and, for expanded clones, a class.

>NA|TRBV7-8|NA|TRBJ2-7
TGTGCCAGCAGCTTAGTACAGGGTACCTACGAGCAGTACTTC
CASSLVQGTYEQYF
>TRBD1|TRBV6-1|NA|TRBJ1-4
TGTGCCAGCAGTAGGGACAGGGGGGTGGAAAAACTGTTTTTT
CASSRDRGVEKLFF
>TRBD2|TRBV7-3|NA|TRBJ2-7
TGTGCCAGCAGCTTTGGGAGGGGACCCTACGAGCAGTACTTC
CASSFGRGPYEQYF
>TRBD1|TRBV18|NA|TRBJ1-6
TGTGCCAGCTCAGGACAGGGTAATTCACCCCTCCACTTT
CASSGQGNSPLHF
>NA|TRBV29-1|few|TRBJ1-1
TGCAGCGTGGGTTTTATGGATTTTGCTGAAGCTTTCTTT
CSVGFMDFAEAFF
>TRBD2|TRBV13|NA|TRBJ2-7
TGTGCCAGCAGCTCAGCGGGAGTCCGCTCCGAGCAGTACTTC
CASSSAGVRSEQYF
>TRBD1|TRBV30|once|TRBJ2-3
TGTGCCTGGAGTGGGGACAGAGGCGATACGCAGTATTTT
CAWSGDRGDTQYF
>NA|TRBV6-5|NA|TRBJ1-2
TGTGCCAGCAGTTCTACAGTTGATTGGTACTATGGCTACACCTTC
CASSSTVDWYYGYTF
>NA|TRBV6-5|NA|TRBJ1-2
TGTGCCAGCAGTCCCCGGGAAGATGGCTACACCTTC
CASSPREDGYTF
>NA|TRBV29-1|NA|TRBJ2-7
TGCAGCGTGGGGAGAACCTCCTACGAGCAGTACTTC
CSVGRTSYEQYF
>TRBD1|TRBV7-3|NA|TRBJ2-1
TGTGCCAGCAGCTCAAACGGACAGGGTTTTGATGAGCAGTTCTTC
CASSSNGQGFDEQFF
>NA|TRBV4-1|NA|TRBJ1-2
TGCGCCAGCAGCCAAGGTGGCGGCTACACCTTC
CASSQGGGYTF
>TRBD2|TRBV29-1|NA|TRBJ2-7
TGCAGCGTTGAACTCCCGACTAGCGGGTTTAGGGGTATAGAGCAGTACTTC
CSVELPTSGFRGIEQYF
>NA|TRBV5-8|NA|TRBJ2-5
TGTGCCAGCGGCCAGACTCATCCCATAAAAGAGACCCAGTACTTC
CASGQTHPIKETQYF
>NA|TRBV15|NA|TRBJ1-2
TGTGCCACCAGCAGAGATCGGGGGCAGGAGTTCCCCTTC
CATSRDRGQEFPF
>NA|TRBV7-9|few|TRBJ1-2
TGTGCCAGCAGCCGGTCCGGGGCGGTAGGCTACACCTTC
CASSRSGAVGYTF
>TRBD1|TRBV5-6|NA|TRBJ1-1
TGTGCCAGCAGCCCAAGTGATAGGGGGCACACTGAAGCTTTCTTT
CASSPSDRGHTEAFF
>TRBD1|TRBV6-1|NA|TRBJ1-2
TGTGCCAGCAGTGAATGGGACAGGGAAGACTATGGCTACACCTTC
CASSEWDREDYGYTF
>NA|TRBV5-1|NA|TRBJ2-7
TGCGCCAGCAGCTTGGCCTTCGAGGGGTCCTACGAGCAGTACTTC
CASSLAFEGSYEQYF
>NA|TRBV19|NA|TRBJ2-7
TGTGCCAGTAGTATTTCAGGGGCCGAGCAGTACTTC
CASSISGAEQYF
>TRBD1|TRBV6-1|once|TRBJ2-1
TGTGCCAGCTACAGGGGGCAGGGGGATGAGCAGTTCTTC
CASYRGQGDEQFF
>NA|TRBV5-6|NA|TRBJ2-1
TGTGCCAGCAGGACCGGTGCGGGGCAGTCCTACAATGAGCAGTTCTTC
CASRTGAGQSYNEQFF
>NA|TRBV14|NA|TRBJ2-1
TGTGCCAGCAGCCAAGTTAAGGCGGGGAACCATGAGCAGTTCTTC
CASSQVKAGNHEQFF
>TRBD2|TRBV28|once|TRBJ2-7
TGTGCCAGCAGTTTATACACTAGCGGGAGCTACGAGCAGTACTTC
CASSLYTSGSYEQYF
>NA|TRBV4-3|NA|TRBJ1-2
TGCGCCAGCAGCCAAGATCCGTTTAACTATGGCTACACCTTC
CASSQDPFNYGYTF
>NA|TRBV5-1|NA|TRBJ2-3
TGCGCCAGCAGCTTGGGTTGGGCGACAGATACGCAGTATTTT
CASSLGWATDTQYF
>NA|TRBV29-1|NA|TRBJ1-2
TGCAGCGTTGGCCAGACCCGCAGTGTGGGCTACACCTTC
CSVGQTRSVGYTF
>NA|TRBV5-1|NA|TRBJ2-2
TGCGCCAGCAGCTTGGAAAGGGCGAACACCGGGGAGCTGTTTTTT
CASSLERANTGELFF
>NA|TRBV11-3|NA|TRBJ1-5
TGTGCCAGCAACCAACAGAGCCACAGGGCCTTCAATCAGCCCCAGCATTTT
CASNQQSHRAFNQPQHF
>TRBD1|TRBV4-3|NA|TRBJ2-1
TGCGCCAGCAGCCAAGATCCGAACAGGGGGTACAATGAGCAGTTCTTC
CASSQDPNRGYNEQFF
>NA|TRBV28|NA|TRBJ1-4
TGTGCCAGCAGCCTTCTCGAGCGGGCAACTAATGAAAAACTGTTTTTT
CASSLLERATNEKLFF
>TRBD1|TRBV18|NA|TRBJ1-3
TGTGCCAGCTCACCGGACAGGAACTCTGGAAACACCATATATTTT
CASSPDRNSGNTIYF
>NA|TRBV7-3|NA|TRBJ2-7
TGTGCCAGCAGCCCCGGTTATCCCTACGAGCAGTACTTC
CASSPGYPYEQYF
>NA|TRBV27|NA|TRBJ1-2
TGTGCCAGCAGTTCCTCAAGCCTCCTGGGCTACACCTTC
CASSSSSLLGYTF
>TRBD1|TRBV5-4|NA|TRBJ2-7
TGTGCCAGCAGCCTCCAGACAGGGGGCGCGTACGAGCAGTACTTC
CASSLQTGGAYEQYF
>NA|TRBV30|NA|TRBJ2-5
TGTGCCTGGAGTACCCGAGGGAGGCAGACCCAGTACTTC
CAWSTRGRQTQYF
>TRBD2|TRBV7-9|once|TRBJ2-3
TGTGCCAGCAGCATTCCACTAGCGGGGAGCACAGATACGCAGTATTTT
CASSIPLAGSTDTQYF
>TRBD2|TRBV2|NA|TRBJ2-7
TGTGCCACCACTTCTAGCGGGGCCTCCTACGAGCAGTACTTC
CATTSSGASYEQYF
>TRBD1|TRBV5-5|NA|TRBJ2-7
TGTGCCAGCACCTTTAACCGGGACAGTGTATACTTC
CASTFNRDSVYF
>NA|TRBV4-3|NA|TRBJ1-1
TGCGCCAGCACCCGGGGATGGGGCCTCGTCACTGAAGCTTTCTTT
CASTRGWGLVTEAFF
>NA|TRBV28|NA|TRBJ2-2
TGTGCCAGCAGTTTAGGCGACAGAAACACCGGGGAGCTGTTTTTT
CASSLGDRNTGELFF
>TRBD1|TRBV6-1|once|TRBJ2-3
TGTGCCAGCAGTGCTGGGGACAGGGGCTCCACAGATACGCAGTATTTT
CASSAGDRGSTDTQYF
>NA|TRBV7-2|once|TRBJ1-2
TGTGCCAGCAGCTTACGGGTCTCGGGCTATGGCTACACCTTC
CASSLRVSGYGYTF
>NA|TRBV28|NA|TRBJ1-5
TGTGCCAGCACACTTCTGTATAGCAATCAGCCCCAGCATTTT
CASTLLYSNQPQHF
>TRBD1|TRBV11-3|NA|TRBJ2-3
TGTGCCAGCAGCTCCGGGACAGGGGACACAGATACGCAGTATTTT
CASSSGTGDTDTQYF